This T cell receptor beta chain is drawn from a study of T cells after posttransplantation cyclophosphamide. Study results and limitations: Later blood repertoires were often dominated by clones from the donor CD8+ memory compartment. Recipient CMV seropositivity and CMV reactivation strongly tracked TRB clonality.

V gave up 4 bases and J gave up 3 bases, with 13 bases separating them. The CDR3 spans 15 residues. Germline-derived CDR1 and CDR2 are SGHRS and YFSETQ. Sequenced by immunoSEQ multiplex PCR; TCRdb stores in-frame clones only, minus some. This repertoire shows tens of thousands of clones, roughly 85% found once; its top ten account for around 3.3%. Worth noting for this clone: Its antigen remains unknown.

This chain joins TRBV5-1 and TRBJ1-4, with D possibly being TRBD1 (6 bases). The clonotype was recovered from a man aged 50-60 years. Sequenced sample: PBMCs. CDR3 sequence (DNA): TGCGCCAGCAGCAAGGACAGACTTTCTAATGAAAAACTGTTTTTT. Translated: CASSKDRLSNEKLFF. Full variable domain (rest looked up from reference TRBV5-1 and TRBJ1-4): KAGVTQTPRYLIKTRGQQVTLSCSPISGHRSVSWYQQTPGQGLQFLFEYFSETQRNKGNFPGRFSGRQFSNSRSEMNVSTLELGDSALYLCASSKDRLSNEKLFFGSGTQLSVL.